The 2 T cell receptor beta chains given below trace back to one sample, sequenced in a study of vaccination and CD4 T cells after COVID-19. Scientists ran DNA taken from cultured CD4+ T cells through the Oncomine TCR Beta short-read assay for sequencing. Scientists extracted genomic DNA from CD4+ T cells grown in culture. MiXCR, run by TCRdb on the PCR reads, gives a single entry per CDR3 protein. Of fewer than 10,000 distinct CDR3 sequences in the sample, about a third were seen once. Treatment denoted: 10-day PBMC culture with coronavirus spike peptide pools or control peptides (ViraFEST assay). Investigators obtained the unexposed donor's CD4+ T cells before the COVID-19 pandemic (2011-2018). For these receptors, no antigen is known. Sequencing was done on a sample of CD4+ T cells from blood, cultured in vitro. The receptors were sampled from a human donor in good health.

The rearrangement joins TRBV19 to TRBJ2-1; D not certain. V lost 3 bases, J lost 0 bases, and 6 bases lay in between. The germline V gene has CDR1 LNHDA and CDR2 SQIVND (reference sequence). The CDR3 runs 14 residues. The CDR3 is CASSIVSSYNEQFF. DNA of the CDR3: TGTGCCAGTAGTATTGTGAGCTCCTACAATGAGCAGTTCTTC.

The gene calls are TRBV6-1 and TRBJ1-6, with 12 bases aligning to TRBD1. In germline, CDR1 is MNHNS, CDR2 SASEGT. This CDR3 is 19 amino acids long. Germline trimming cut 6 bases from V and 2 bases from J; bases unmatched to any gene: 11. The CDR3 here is CASRLGTGGAGAYNSPLHF. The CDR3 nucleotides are TGTGCCAGCAGACTCGGGACAGGGGGCGCAGGCGCCTATAATTCACCCCTCCACTTT.